Shown below are 30 T cell receptor beta chains from a single sample sequenced in a study of cytomegalovirus exposure and HLA in healthy donors. Method: immunoSEQ multiplex PCR; TCRdb's copy keeps in-frame clones and lacks some. The sample yields 150,000 to 200,000 clones, under 90% seen once. Sequencing used PBMCs. Source of these receptors: a man aged 18 to 29 in good health and CMV-seropositive.

The genes are TRBV6-1 and TRBJ1-2; 11 bases match TRBD1. The CDR3 consists of 15 residues. In germline, CDR1 is MNHNS, CDR2 SASEGT. Losses at the gene ends were 7 bases for V and 5 bases for J; bases not matched to a gene: 9. The CDR3 region has the DNA TGTGCCAGCACCACCGGACAGGGGGCATCTTATGGCTACACCTTC. This codes for CASTTGQGASYGYTF.

The V gene is TRBV6-1, the J gene TRBJ2-7; 8 nucleotides align to TRBD1. Germline CDR1 and CDR2: MNHNS and SASEGT. The CDR3 contains 14 residues. With 2 bases clipped from V and 7 bases from J, the junction kept 7 bases outside the gene matches. The CDR3 nucleotides are TGTGCCAGCAGTGAAAGGAGACAGGGGAGGGAGCAGTACTTC. Its protein product is CASSERRQGREQYF.

This chain uses TRBV10-3 with TRBJ2-1; TRBD1 agrees at 7 bases. The germline V gene has CDR1 ENHRY and CDR2 SYGVKD. V was pared by 5 bases and J by 5 bases, with 6 bases of the junction left unmatched. The CDR3 loop spans 14 amino acids. CDR3 nucleotide sequence: TGTGCCATCAGTTCTTGGACAGGTGACAATGAGCAGTTCTTC. Translating gives CAISSWTGDNEQFF.

The chain recombines TRBV29-1 with TRBJ2-7; 11 bases line up with TRBD2. The CDR3 contains 14 residues. CDR1 is SQVTM, CDR2 ANQGSEA, per germline. V dropped 4 bases and J dropped 2; count of bases not matched to a gene: 4. This CDR3 is CSVATSGATYEQYF. The DNA of the CDR3 is TGCAGCGTTGCGACTAGCGGGGCTACCTACGAGCAGTACTTC.

The chain combines TRBV2 with TRBJ1-1, with 9 bases aligning to TRBD1. The CDR3 has 14 amino acids. The J segment lost 1 base and the V segment lost 6 bases, leaving 3 bases of the junction unmatched. The germline gives CDR1 SNHLY, CDR2 FYNNEI. This CDR3 is CASRGTGRNTEAFF. The CDR3 DNA sequence: TGTGCCAGCAGGGGGACAGGGAGGAACACTGAAGCTTTCTTT.

The chain recombines TRBV2 with TRBJ1-4, with 9 positions matching TRBD1. V trimming: 6 bases; J trimming: 8 bases; junction bases outside the gene matches: 7. CDR1 is SNHLY and CDR2 is FYNNEI in the germline V gene. The length of the CDR3 is 14 residues. The CDR3 DNA sequence: TGTGCCAGCAGCATACAGGGGGCAGGGGAAAAACTGTTTTTT. Translated: CASSIQGAGEKLFF.

The CDR3, as DNA: TGTGCCAGCAGTGGCCTAGGACGGACGGGAGGAGGCAATCAGCCCCAGCATTTT. Translating gives CASSGLGRTGGGNQPQHF. The chain joins TRBV6-1 to TRBJ1-5; D not certain. Trimming took 4 bases from V and 2 from J, leaving 21 bases between them. The CDR3 runs 18 residues. Germline loops: CDR1 MNHNS, CDR2 SASEGT.

The gene calls are TRBV7-9 and TRBJ2-1, with D perhaps TRBD2 (6 bases). This CDR3 region has 16 residues. The germline V and J ends were trimmed by 3 bases and 1 base, with 13 bases remaining between them. CDR1 and CDR2 (germline): SEHNR, FQNEAQ (reference sequence). CDR3 coding DNA: TGTGCCAGCAGCTTGCGGGACTCCGAATCCTACAATGAGCAGTTCTTC. Translation gives CASSLRDSESYNEQFF.

Only one count was recorded for this clone. The rearrangement links TRBV6-5 to TRBJ2-4, with D perhaps TRBD1 (7 bases). Looked up from germline, CDR1 is MNHEY and CDR2 is SVGAGI. V was pared by 4 bases and J by 9 bases, with 13 bases between. This CDR3 is built from 13 residues. The CDR3 here is CASSSGQEGIQYF. In DNA, the CDR3 is TGTGCCAGCAGTTCCGGACAGGAGGGCATTCAGTACTTC.

J is TRBJ2-1 and V is TRBV5-4; 8 bases fit TRBD1. Germline V gives CDR1 SGHNT, CDR2 YYREEE (reference sequence). V shed 2 bases, J shed 3 bases, and the junction held 10 bases outside the gene matches. This CDR3 contains 17 residues. As DNA, the CDR3 is TGTGCCAGCAGCTTTACAGGGGGGCCCCCCCTCTACAATGAGCAGTTCTTC. This codes for CASSFTGGPPLYNEQFF.

The genes are TRBV2 and TRBJ2-1; the D gene is possibly TRBD1 (6 bases). V was trimmed by 3 bases and J by 6 bases, leaving 21 bases between them. The CDR3 is 17 amino acids. The germline V gene has CDR1 SNHLY and CDR2 FYNNEI. The DNA of the CDR3 is TGTGCCAGCAGTGATCTGGAGGAAGGTTGGGGGCTCAATGAGCAGTTCTTC. Its translation is CASSDLEEGWGLNEQFF.

This chain joins TRBV28 and TRBJ2-5; 9 positions agree with TRBD2. The germline CDR1 and CDR2 sequences are MDHEN and SYDVKM. The V gene end was trimmed by 2 bases and the J gene end by 2 bases; junction bases not matched to a gene: 3. This CDR3 is built from 15 residues. The CDR3 here is CASSLPGLAQETQYF. CDR3 DNA: TGTGCCAGCAGTTTACCGGGACTAGCACAAGAGACCCAGTACTTC.

This clone occurred once. The CDR3 protein is CASSFRTSGRAFRSTDTQYF. In DNA, the CDR3 is TGTGCCAGCAGCTTCAGGACTAGCGGGAGGGCCTTCCGGAGCACAGATACGCAGTATTTT. V and J are TRBV7-8 and TRBJ2-3; 15 positions agree with TRBD2. Germline V gives CDR1 SGHVS, CDR2 FQNEAQ. The CDR3 is made up of 20 amino acids. V was pared by 3 bases and J by 0 bases, with 10 bases of the junction left unmatched. The full variable domain, in which reference TRBV7-8 and TRBJ2-3 provide the parts outside the CDR3, is GAGVSQSPRYKVAKRGQDVALRCDPISGHVSLFWYQQALGQGPEFLTYFQNEAQLDKSGLPSDRFFAERPEGSVSTLKIQRTQQEDSAVYLCASSFRTSGRAFRSTDTQYFGPGTRLTVL.

This chain links TRBV7-2 with TRBJ2-7; D unclear. The CDR3 totals 15 residues. Germline loops: CDR1 SGHTA, CDR2 FQGNSA. Between the trimmed V and J ends, which lost 3 bases and 0 bases, there was a span of 12 bases. The CDR3 here is CASSLSTSSSYEQYF. CDR3 in DNA: TGTGCCAGCAGCTTGAGCACCTCAAGCTCCTACGAGCAGTACTTC.

This rearrangement joins TRBV2 to TRBJ2-1, with 8 bases fitting TRBD1. Per germline, CDR1 SNHLY and CDR2 FYNNEI. The CDR3 contains 14 residues. V lost 1 base, J lost 5 bases, and 1 base stayed unmatched. The CDR3 region is CASSEGTGNNEQFF. The CDR3 region has the DNA TGTGCCAGCAGTGAAGGGACAGGGAACAATGAGCAGTTCTTC.

The V and J genes are TRBV29-1 and TRBJ1-1; the D gene is possibly TRBD1 (6 bases). Per the germline V gene, CDR1 is SQVTM and CDR2 is ANQGSEA. Trimming took 3 bases from V and 3 from J, leaving 11 bases between them. The CDR3 spans 13 residues. The CDR3 DNA is TGCAGCGTTGACAGGGGTAGGGACACTGAAGCTTTCTTT. It yields the protein CSVDRGRDTEAFF.

The J gene is TRBJ2-3, the V gene TRBV29-1, with TRBD2 as a possible D gene (6 bases). Per the germline V gene, CDR1 is SQVTM and CDR2 is ANQGSEA. There are 14 residues in the CDR3. V lost 3 bases and J lost 1, with 11 bases in between. The CDR3 reads CSVDGGSGTDTQYF. As DNA, the CDR3 is TGCAGCGTTGATGGGGGGTCCGGCACAGATACGCAGTATTTT.

This sequence joins TRBV6-6 and TRBJ2-2; weak D call: TRBD2 (5 bases). In germline, CDR1 is MNHNY, CDR2 SVGAGI (reference sequence). Trimming removed 8 bases from V and 1 base from J, with 5 bases in between. This CDR3 spans 12 amino acids. CDR3 coding DNA: TGTGCCAGCGGGAGGAACACCGGGGAGCTGTTTTTT. Translation: CASGRNTGELFF.

The V gene is TRBV19, the J gene TRBJ2-3, with TRBD1 identical over 7 bases. Looked up from germline, CDR1 is LNHDA and CDR2 is SQIVND (reference sequence). This CDR3 contains 13 residues. Trimming at V came to 9 bases and at J to 9 bases, leaving 12 bases not matched to a gene. The chain's CDR3 is CASNQLGQVTQYF. For the CDR3, the DNA is TGTGCCAGCAACCAACTCGGACAGGTAACGCAGTATTTT.

The chain recombines TRBV9 with TRBJ1-2; 8 bases map to TRBD1. CDR3 size: 15 residues. With 4 bases clipped from V and 8 bases from J, the junction kept 13 bases outside the gene matches. Germline V gene sequence: CDR1 SGDLS, CDR2 YYNGEE. The DNA of the CDR3 is TGTGCCAGCAGCCTGAACAGGGGGTGGAATGAGGGCTACACCTTC. This encodes CASSLNRGWNEGYTF. The complete variable domain, with remaining parts taken from reference TRBV9 and TRBJ1-2, reads DSGVTQTPKHLITATGQRVTLRCSPRSGDLSVYWYQQSLDQGLQFLIQYYNGEERAKGNILERFSAQQFPDLHSELNLSSLELGDSALYFCASSLNRGWNEGYTFGSGTRLTVV.

This chain links TRBV6-6 with TRBJ1-1; D remains unclear. CDR3 length: 15 residues. V gave up 10 bases and J gave up 0 bases, with 18 bases separating them. CDR1 and CDR2 (germline): MNHNY, SVGAGI (reference sequence). The CDR3 sequence is CATNLATRLNTEAFF. In nucleotides, the CDR3 is TGTGCCACCAACCTAGCTACCCGTCTGAACACTGAAGCTTTCTTT.

V and J are TRBV4-1 and TRBJ2-1; TRBD2 agrees at 7 bases. The CDR3 runs to 12 residues. Germline loops: CDR1 MGHRA, CDR2 YSYEKL. V shed 5 bases and J 9 bases; nucleotides not matched to a gene: 4. This CDR3 is CASSGLVTEQFF. CDR3 bases: TGCGCCAGCAGCGGACTAGTCACTGAGCAGTTCTTC.

The table lists this clone with a count of one. The genes are TRBV19 and TRBJ2-2, with D tentatively TRBD2 (5 bases). There are 18 residues in the CDR3. Germline V gene sequence: CDR1 LNHDA, CDR2 SQIVND (reference sequence). With 9 bases removed from V and 0 bases from J, the gap between germline ends came to 23 bases. CDR3 nucleotide sequence: TGTGCCAGCCAAGGCCGAGGTTGGCGGGCTGCGAACACCGGGGAGCTGTTTTTT. Protein sequence: CASQGRGWRAANTGELFF.

The J gene is TRBJ2-3, the V gene TRBV7-3; 8 bases are a match to TRBD2. The V gene end was trimmed by 5 bases and the J gene end by 5 bases; junction bases not matched to a gene: 6. Germline V gives CDR1 SGHTA, CDR2 FQGTGA. The CDR3 length is 14 residues. CDR3 loop: CASSPAGDRDTQYF. The CDR3 bases are TGTGCCAGCAGCCCAGCGGGGGATAGAGATACGCAGTATTTT.

The chain links TRBV7-6 to TRBJ2-5; D perhaps matches TRBD1 (6 bases). The CDR3 loop spans 15 amino acids. Germline values: CDR1 SGHVS, CDR2 FNYEAQ. Trimming stripped 6 bases from V and 4 bases from J, with 18 bases between. CDR3 protein: CASSFGQHPLETQYF. The CDR3 DNA is TGTGCCAGCAGTTTTGGACAGCACCCTCTAGAGACCCAGTACTTC.

This clone occurred a few times. This rearrangement joins TRBV18 to TRBJ2-7, with 8 bases identical to TRBD2. The CDR3 runs to 15 residues. V trimming: 0 bases; J trimming: 2 bases; junction bases outside the gene matches: 3. Germline CDR1 is KGHSH and CDR2 is LQKENI. The CDR3 region is CASSPPRGGPYEQYF. The CDR3, as DNA: TGTGCCAGCTCACCACCACGCGGGGGGCCCTACGAGCAGTACTTC.

The genes are TRBV9 and TRBJ2-7; TRBD1 agrees at 10 bases. J lost 2 bases, V lost 1 base, and 6 bases had no gene match. Germline values: CDR1 SGDLS, CDR2 YYNGEE. The CDR3 spans 16 residues. In DNA, the CDR3 is TGTGCCAGCAGCGTATCCTCCGGGACAGGGGCCTACGAGCAGTACTTC. Residues: CASSVSSGTGAYEQYF.

The chain carries TRBV30 and TRBJ1-1, with TRBD1 matching over 8 bases. Per germline, CDR1 GTSNPN and CDR2 SVGIG (reference sequence). V lost 0 bases and J lost 5; bases outside the gene matches: 2. This CDR3 contains 13 residues. The CDR3, as DNA: TGTGCCTGGAGTGTTCACAGGGGGACTGAAGCTTTCTTT. Translation gives CAWSVHRGTEAFF.

CDR3 protein: CASSLGRLAGGGYNEQFF. In nucleotides, the CDR3 is TGTGCCAGCAGCTTAGGAAGACTAGCGGGAGGGGGATACAATGAGCAGTTCTTC. This sequence joins TRBV13 and TRBJ2-1; 14 nucleotides agree with TRBD2. V trimming: 0 bases; J trimming: 4 bases; junction bases outside the gene matches: 5. CDR1 is PRHDT, CDR2 FYEKMQ, per germline (reference sequence). The CDR3 is 18 residues long.

The chain recombines TRBV28 with TRBJ1-4; D perhaps matches TRBD1 (6 bases). Germline CDR1 and CDR2: MDHEN and SYDVKM. V was pared by 3 bases and J by 4 bases, with 21 bases between. The CDR3 is 18 residues long. As DNA, the CDR3 is TGTGCCAGCAGTTTGGACAGTCTAACCGAGGGTTATAATGAAAAACTGTTTTTT. Translation: CASSLDSLTEGYNEKLFF. Drawing the rest from reference TRBV28 and TRBJ1-4, the complete variable domain is DVKVTQSSRYLVKRTGEKVFLECVQDMDHENMFWYRQDPGLGLRLIYFSYDVKMKEKGDIPEGYSVSREKKERFSLILESASTNQTSMYLCASSLDSLTEGYNEKLFFGSGTQLSVL.